The T cell receptor (beta chain) described here comes from a study of early T cells in non-severe SARS-CoV-2 infection. Broader study findings: The study's VDJdb matching favored anti-spike CD8 responses and missed private and CD4 specificities.

Note on this clonotype: Its antigen is unidentified.

TCRdb independently ran MiXCR on the 5' RACE reads; one entry per CDR3 protein. This table has 65,000 to 75,000 distinct CDR3 sequences, approximately 10% appearing once. Germline-derived CDR1 and CDR2 are KGHSH and LQKENI. V lost 0 bases and J 2 bases, leaving 10 bases between the germline ends. This CDR3 has 15 amino acids. This TCR was sampled from an adult who was a healthcare worker with PCR-confirmed SARS-CoV-2 infection or an uninfected control (not recorded which). Sequenced sample: whole blood. The chain combines TRBV18 with TRBJ2-5; the D is unclear. In DNA form, the CDR3 reads TGTGCCAGCTCACCACCGTCTCAGGTACAAGAGACCCAGTACTTC. Amino acid sequence: CASSPPSQVQETQYF.